Detailed here is one TCR beta chain. Its specificity is not known. Sequencing used immunoSEQ multiplex PCR; TCRdb keeps in-frame clones, though not all of them. The repertoire holds 350,000 to 500,000 clones, with 89% as singletons. Treatment indicated: around 19 received Ad26.COV2.S at low or high dose, single or two shots; several received placebo; per-sample allocation not given. Sampling occurred on day 63 after the first vaccine or placebo injection. The data originate from a study of Ad26.COV2.S vaccination and SARS-CoV-2 variants. In the study overall: Intramuscular Ad26.COV2.S doses were given once or twice, 56 days apart. Regarding the study as a whole: Once vaccination had occurred, spike-specific CD8+ and CD4+ T cell responses reportedly showed substantial breadth. Participants given vaccine showed non-spike TCR breadth similar to that of placebo recipients. The study found higher spike-specific TCR breadth in vaccine than placebo recipients.

With 6 bases removed from V and 3 bases from J, the gap between germline ends came to 11 bases. CDR3 length equals 14 residues. Germline-derived CDR1 and CDR2 are MNHEY and SVGAGI. The chain is built from TRBV6-5 and TRBJ2-2, with D tentatively TRBD1 (6 bases). This TCR was recovered from a person aged 18 to 59 who received the Ad26.COV2.S COVID-19 vaccine or a placebo. The starting material was peripheral blood, obtained in a trial of Ad26.COV2.S vaccine versus placebo. The CDR3 protein is CASSPRGYTGELFF. The CDR3 DNA reads TGTGCCAGCAGCCCCAGGGGATACACCGGGGAGCTGTTTTTT.